This T cell receptor beta chain stems from a study of identifying expanded T cells in peripheral blood. Whole-study results and caveats: Across healthy donors, higher total template counts meant significantly greater roughly two-week count variance. Technical replicates showed about 1.2 changed clones; two weeks approximately 15; four weeks 19.

The germline gives CDR1 LNHDA, CDR2 SQIVND (reference sequence). The V and J ends lost 4 bases and 9 bases respectively, with 16 bases between them. This CDR3 is 15 amino acids long. As to this clone: Its cognate antigen is unknown.

Sequencing was performed with immunoSEQ multiplex PCR; in TCRdb, only in-frame clones are kept and a portion is missing. The table shows approximately 94,000 clones, with around nine tenths occurring only once. The sample consisted of blood. The clonotype was recovered from a person between 18 and 75 years old in good health. The V and J genes are TRBV19 and TRBJ1-6; weak D call: TRBD1 (6 bases). CDR3 protein: CASSTGALGTSPLHF. CDR3 DNA: TGTGCCAGTAGTACGGGGGCCCTCGGGACTTCACCCCTCCACTTT.